This TCR beta chain was identified in a study of cytomegalovirus exposure and HLA in healthy donors (dated by TCRdb to 2017 to 2019). The study in broad terms: An earlier analysis of approximately 590 of the donors reported approximately 270 Gb of sequence data and approximately 110 million unique TCR beta sequences from 150 million to 200 million T cells. An early release that covered about 600 HLA-typed donors contained about 290 gigabases of sequencing data and 70 million to 100 million unique TCR sequences. The genetic ancestry cluster associated with self-reported Caucasian donors included over 65% of the roughly 380 genotyped donors. The study aimed to test whether signatures of past pathogen exposure could be identified by cataloging public T cell receptors. The study profiled the T cell repertoires of some 610 subjects by immunosequencing and related them to cytomegalovirus serostatus. A separate validation cohort of about 110 different subjects was used in addition to the roughly 700-subject first cohort. To predict cytomegalovirus infection status, the study brought together high-throughput TCR immunosequencing, statistical association of individual TCRs with disease status, and machine learning. In a later analysis, previously published TCR beta repertoires from hundreds of donors were re-analyzed and high-resolution HLA genotyping was added so that TCR occurrence patterns could be studied. In the later analysis, no new phenotypic data were used to find candidate immune exposures; instead, reliance was placed on TCR beta sequences and their occurrence across donors. To decide whether each TCR beta V gene segment behaved as functional or pseudogenic, an earlier analysis of approximately 620 of the donors relied on high-throughput TCR beta sequencing. Donor age, sex, ethnicity and CMV serostatus were collected together with the repertoire data. Genome-wide SNP genotypes for about 65% of the 666 donors were used in a later genetic analysis, which treated that subset as a discovery cohort. Every repertoire in the discovery cohort had been generated on one and the same sequencing platform. Both class I and class II loci were covered by HLA typing, at four-digit resolution. Typing coverage differed by locus: A, B, C, DRB1 and DQB1 were typed in about 620-630 donors, DQA1 in 500 to 550, DPA1 in 600 to 610, and DPB1 in 450 to 490. Several DR-DQ haplotypes were handled as single units for association and clustering, since linkage in the cohort was strong. On average, roughly 250,000 unique TCR beta nucleotide sequences were sequenced per donor among more than 350 genotyped donors of the cohort, with 15% to 20% of those sequences being non-productive. The full study reports these points: A later analysis reported that several top co-occurrence clusters appeared linked to parvovirus B19, influenza, CMV and Epstein-Barr virus. In the study, approximately 150 TCR beta chains were listed as associated with cytomegalovirus. Broadly in line with IMGT annotations, most TCR beta V segments showed up in productive rearrangements about 90% or about 30% of the time in an earlier analysis of 450 to 600 of the donors. Immune exposure information for the cohort was limited to CMV serostatus. In a later analysis, TCR association rates were found to vary across HLA loci, with the most associated TCRs seen for DRB1 alleles and the fewest for HLA-C alleles. A further reported finding was that TCR beta sequences accurately predicted the HLA-A and HLA-B alleles for most subjects in the first cohort. When HLA alleles, especially DR and DQ, strongly co-occurred, attributing TCR associations to individual alleles was difficult. In a later analysis, HLA-associated TCR beta chains showed more clonal expansion and lower generation probabilities than non-associated chains that were equally common. Some IMGT-functional V segments, including TRBV6-2 and TRBV6-3, could not be distinguished by the 87-base-pair reads and were therefore excluded. Three of the identified cytomegalovirus-associated TCR beta chains were confirmed in vitro to be specific for cytomegalovirus antigens. Roughly uniform sequencing depth across donors was assumed in presence/absence analyses, although this assumption may not hold. Because HLA typing was unavailable for some donors at each locus, only the typed subset was used in association tests. This cohort had only TCR beta chains sequenced, and the lack of alpha or paired-chain data limited which features could be detected. In a later genetic analysis, fewer N-insertions in productive TCRs were reported among donors in an Asian-associated ancestry cluster than the 666-donor mean. In a later genetic analysis, a missense DCLRE1C variant was associated with V-gene and J-gene trimming of TCR beta chains, and the association was replicated in an independent cohort. Across donors, most TCR sequences were observed very rarely, whereas some public TCRs were present in many individuals. At a false discovery rate of 0.05, a later analysis linked around 15,000 TCR beta sequences to specific HLA alleles. A cluster of highly shared sequence variants was judged likely to represent a technical artifact of the sequencing pipeline. Correlated functional status among segregating V segments might reflect linkage disequilibrium, but an unknown experimental factor could not be ruled out. Most CMV-associated TCR beta chains appeared to be HLA-restricted in a later analysis, and the HLA associations seemed to be driven largely by CMV exposure. Fewer than 20 rarely observed V segments, including chromosome 9 orphons, were excluded from the earlier analysis of 550 to 700 of the donors because counts were too low. The authors suggested that the approach could potentially be extended to other disease states and immunological phenotypes. The classifier was reported to diagnose cytomegalovirus status with high specificity and sensitivity in both the original cohort and the validation cohort.

On this clone: What antigen it recognizes has not been identified. Base qualities were left out, and no much larger clone turns up one base away.

Receptor libraries were prepared by the immunoSEQ multiplex PCR assay. The multiplex PCR relied on a mix of 60 forward primers for TCR Vbeta segments and 13 reverse primers for TCR Jbeta segments. The CDR3 region of rearranged TCR beta genes was amplified from genomic DNA with a multiplex PCR assay. Amplified TCR beta libraries were sequenced as 87-base-pair reads on the Illumina HiSeq System. The paper's processing steps were these. Across the 640 or so repertoires, a later analysis counted tens of millions of unique TCR beta chains, around 10 million of which were shared by at least two donors. A nearest-neighbor algorithm error-corrected the raw reads and collapsed the reads into unique sequences, merging closely related sequences to remove PCR and sequencing errors. Alignment of CDR3 sequences to IMGT reference sequences was used to assign V, D and J gene segments. Each retained sequence needed at least a six-nucleotide match to both a V gene segment and a J gene segment. A rearrangement counted as productive if the CDR3 had no stop codons and remained in frame with V and J, and every other rearrangement counted as non-productive. Following IMGT convention, CDR3 was defined as the stretch from the second conserved V-encoded cysteine up to the conserved J-encoded phenylalanine. Sequences without an unambiguous match to a single V gene segment were excluded from the earlier analysis of 450 to 650 of the donors. An earlier analysis of under 750 of the donors called V segments functional above 56.7% productive rearrangements and segregating when the between-donor standard deviation exceeded 5%. A statistical classification framework was built to diagnose cytomegalovirus status from the catalog of TCR beta chain sequences. V and J gene assignment, in a later analysis, came from comparing TCR nucleotide sequences with IMGT/GENE-DB human TR gene sequences. A later analysis assigned CDR3 sequences and most-parsimonious VDJ recombination scenarios with the TCRdist pipeline. In a later analysis, each TCR beta chain was defined by its CDR3 amino acid sequence together with its V-gene family, and reads without a unique V-gene family were excluded. In a later analysis, around 600 highly shared, low-generation-probability nucleotide sequences were removed to address suspected cross-contamination and a sequencing artifact. For each public chain, a later analysis derived a clonal expansion index from normalized ranks of inferred template counts within each repertoire. Generation probabilities in a later analysis came from a VDJ recombination model fitted to out-of-frame rearrangements, and those results were checked against IGoR. Hypergeometric tests were used in a later analysis to score TCR-TCR, TCR-HLA and TCR-CMV co-occurrence, with a repertoire-size bias correction applied to the TCR pairs. In a later analysis, false discovery rates were estimated by permuting HLA or CMV assignments 20 times. In a later analysis, co-occurring TCRs were grouped using DBSCAN, with TCRdist sequence similarity added in when clustering inside HLA-allele-positive subsets. For co-occurrence clustering, repertoires with fewer than 30,000 or more than 120,000 public chains were excluded, along with 5 or 6 repertoires with anomalous nucleotide sharing. The table was pulled from immuneACCESS by TCRdb, which kept in-frame rearrangements only. Such tables lose some clones; where checked, under half of the loss comes from unresolved V genes, and the rest has no known cause. The V and J calls and clone size come from that table; D and trimming were worked out from the DNA. This sample is represented by under 200,000 clones; roughly 80% of them were singletons. The ten largest clones add up to 2.3% of the sample.

CDR1 SGHTS and CDR2 YDEGEE are derived from the germline V gene. V is shortened by 0 bases, J by 4 bases, and the region joining them spans 11 bases. Including cysteine and phenylalanine, the CDR3 has 15 amino acids. Only the CDR3 region is kept as DNA, spanning 45 bases read in frame from base 1. The cohort was made up of approximately 670 healthy bone marrow donors. At the time of sampling, all cohort members were nominally healthy, though unrecorded immune exposures were likely present. The donor was CMV seronegative and belonged to the group of under 400 seronegative cohort members. Every donor gave a peripheral blood sample, and the peripheral blood mononuclear cells from that sample were used for TCR beta sequencing. The Qiagen DNeasy Blood Extraction Kit was used to extract genomic DNA from the blood cell samples.

The sample was PBMCs. The chain was built from TRBV5-8 and TRBJ1-3; a tentative D match to TRBD1 spans 6 bases. This receptor was identified in a male donor in good health and CMV-seronegative. The CDR3 corresponds to CASSLDRVVGNTIYF. The bases read TGTGCCAGCAGCTTGGACAGGGTCGTGGGAAACACCATATATTTT.